This section outlines one TCR beta chain sequence together with its context. Per germline, CDR1 KGHDR and CDR2 SFDVKD. V lost 5 bases to trimming and J lost 3 bases, with 15 bases between them. The length of the CDR3 is 15 residues. The data originate from a study of T cells in Graves' hyperthyroidism and ophthalmopathy. TCR beta CDR3 regions were amplified from RNA transcripts. TCR CDR3 underwent first-round RT-PCR with the HTBI primer set. From the multiplex PCR reads, TCRdb called clonotypes with MiXCR, one entry per CDR3 protein. The table includes about half a million distinct CDR3 sequences, approximately 23% detected once.

The TCR originated in a woman aged 70-85 years with Graves' ophthalmopathy. The V and J genes are TRBV24-1 and TRBJ1-1; unclear D gene. Sequencing was carried out using blood. CDR3 sequence (DNA): TGTGCCACCAGTGTAGTAGAGGTCGTGGACACTGAAGCTTTCTTT. It specifies CATSVVEVVDTEAFF.